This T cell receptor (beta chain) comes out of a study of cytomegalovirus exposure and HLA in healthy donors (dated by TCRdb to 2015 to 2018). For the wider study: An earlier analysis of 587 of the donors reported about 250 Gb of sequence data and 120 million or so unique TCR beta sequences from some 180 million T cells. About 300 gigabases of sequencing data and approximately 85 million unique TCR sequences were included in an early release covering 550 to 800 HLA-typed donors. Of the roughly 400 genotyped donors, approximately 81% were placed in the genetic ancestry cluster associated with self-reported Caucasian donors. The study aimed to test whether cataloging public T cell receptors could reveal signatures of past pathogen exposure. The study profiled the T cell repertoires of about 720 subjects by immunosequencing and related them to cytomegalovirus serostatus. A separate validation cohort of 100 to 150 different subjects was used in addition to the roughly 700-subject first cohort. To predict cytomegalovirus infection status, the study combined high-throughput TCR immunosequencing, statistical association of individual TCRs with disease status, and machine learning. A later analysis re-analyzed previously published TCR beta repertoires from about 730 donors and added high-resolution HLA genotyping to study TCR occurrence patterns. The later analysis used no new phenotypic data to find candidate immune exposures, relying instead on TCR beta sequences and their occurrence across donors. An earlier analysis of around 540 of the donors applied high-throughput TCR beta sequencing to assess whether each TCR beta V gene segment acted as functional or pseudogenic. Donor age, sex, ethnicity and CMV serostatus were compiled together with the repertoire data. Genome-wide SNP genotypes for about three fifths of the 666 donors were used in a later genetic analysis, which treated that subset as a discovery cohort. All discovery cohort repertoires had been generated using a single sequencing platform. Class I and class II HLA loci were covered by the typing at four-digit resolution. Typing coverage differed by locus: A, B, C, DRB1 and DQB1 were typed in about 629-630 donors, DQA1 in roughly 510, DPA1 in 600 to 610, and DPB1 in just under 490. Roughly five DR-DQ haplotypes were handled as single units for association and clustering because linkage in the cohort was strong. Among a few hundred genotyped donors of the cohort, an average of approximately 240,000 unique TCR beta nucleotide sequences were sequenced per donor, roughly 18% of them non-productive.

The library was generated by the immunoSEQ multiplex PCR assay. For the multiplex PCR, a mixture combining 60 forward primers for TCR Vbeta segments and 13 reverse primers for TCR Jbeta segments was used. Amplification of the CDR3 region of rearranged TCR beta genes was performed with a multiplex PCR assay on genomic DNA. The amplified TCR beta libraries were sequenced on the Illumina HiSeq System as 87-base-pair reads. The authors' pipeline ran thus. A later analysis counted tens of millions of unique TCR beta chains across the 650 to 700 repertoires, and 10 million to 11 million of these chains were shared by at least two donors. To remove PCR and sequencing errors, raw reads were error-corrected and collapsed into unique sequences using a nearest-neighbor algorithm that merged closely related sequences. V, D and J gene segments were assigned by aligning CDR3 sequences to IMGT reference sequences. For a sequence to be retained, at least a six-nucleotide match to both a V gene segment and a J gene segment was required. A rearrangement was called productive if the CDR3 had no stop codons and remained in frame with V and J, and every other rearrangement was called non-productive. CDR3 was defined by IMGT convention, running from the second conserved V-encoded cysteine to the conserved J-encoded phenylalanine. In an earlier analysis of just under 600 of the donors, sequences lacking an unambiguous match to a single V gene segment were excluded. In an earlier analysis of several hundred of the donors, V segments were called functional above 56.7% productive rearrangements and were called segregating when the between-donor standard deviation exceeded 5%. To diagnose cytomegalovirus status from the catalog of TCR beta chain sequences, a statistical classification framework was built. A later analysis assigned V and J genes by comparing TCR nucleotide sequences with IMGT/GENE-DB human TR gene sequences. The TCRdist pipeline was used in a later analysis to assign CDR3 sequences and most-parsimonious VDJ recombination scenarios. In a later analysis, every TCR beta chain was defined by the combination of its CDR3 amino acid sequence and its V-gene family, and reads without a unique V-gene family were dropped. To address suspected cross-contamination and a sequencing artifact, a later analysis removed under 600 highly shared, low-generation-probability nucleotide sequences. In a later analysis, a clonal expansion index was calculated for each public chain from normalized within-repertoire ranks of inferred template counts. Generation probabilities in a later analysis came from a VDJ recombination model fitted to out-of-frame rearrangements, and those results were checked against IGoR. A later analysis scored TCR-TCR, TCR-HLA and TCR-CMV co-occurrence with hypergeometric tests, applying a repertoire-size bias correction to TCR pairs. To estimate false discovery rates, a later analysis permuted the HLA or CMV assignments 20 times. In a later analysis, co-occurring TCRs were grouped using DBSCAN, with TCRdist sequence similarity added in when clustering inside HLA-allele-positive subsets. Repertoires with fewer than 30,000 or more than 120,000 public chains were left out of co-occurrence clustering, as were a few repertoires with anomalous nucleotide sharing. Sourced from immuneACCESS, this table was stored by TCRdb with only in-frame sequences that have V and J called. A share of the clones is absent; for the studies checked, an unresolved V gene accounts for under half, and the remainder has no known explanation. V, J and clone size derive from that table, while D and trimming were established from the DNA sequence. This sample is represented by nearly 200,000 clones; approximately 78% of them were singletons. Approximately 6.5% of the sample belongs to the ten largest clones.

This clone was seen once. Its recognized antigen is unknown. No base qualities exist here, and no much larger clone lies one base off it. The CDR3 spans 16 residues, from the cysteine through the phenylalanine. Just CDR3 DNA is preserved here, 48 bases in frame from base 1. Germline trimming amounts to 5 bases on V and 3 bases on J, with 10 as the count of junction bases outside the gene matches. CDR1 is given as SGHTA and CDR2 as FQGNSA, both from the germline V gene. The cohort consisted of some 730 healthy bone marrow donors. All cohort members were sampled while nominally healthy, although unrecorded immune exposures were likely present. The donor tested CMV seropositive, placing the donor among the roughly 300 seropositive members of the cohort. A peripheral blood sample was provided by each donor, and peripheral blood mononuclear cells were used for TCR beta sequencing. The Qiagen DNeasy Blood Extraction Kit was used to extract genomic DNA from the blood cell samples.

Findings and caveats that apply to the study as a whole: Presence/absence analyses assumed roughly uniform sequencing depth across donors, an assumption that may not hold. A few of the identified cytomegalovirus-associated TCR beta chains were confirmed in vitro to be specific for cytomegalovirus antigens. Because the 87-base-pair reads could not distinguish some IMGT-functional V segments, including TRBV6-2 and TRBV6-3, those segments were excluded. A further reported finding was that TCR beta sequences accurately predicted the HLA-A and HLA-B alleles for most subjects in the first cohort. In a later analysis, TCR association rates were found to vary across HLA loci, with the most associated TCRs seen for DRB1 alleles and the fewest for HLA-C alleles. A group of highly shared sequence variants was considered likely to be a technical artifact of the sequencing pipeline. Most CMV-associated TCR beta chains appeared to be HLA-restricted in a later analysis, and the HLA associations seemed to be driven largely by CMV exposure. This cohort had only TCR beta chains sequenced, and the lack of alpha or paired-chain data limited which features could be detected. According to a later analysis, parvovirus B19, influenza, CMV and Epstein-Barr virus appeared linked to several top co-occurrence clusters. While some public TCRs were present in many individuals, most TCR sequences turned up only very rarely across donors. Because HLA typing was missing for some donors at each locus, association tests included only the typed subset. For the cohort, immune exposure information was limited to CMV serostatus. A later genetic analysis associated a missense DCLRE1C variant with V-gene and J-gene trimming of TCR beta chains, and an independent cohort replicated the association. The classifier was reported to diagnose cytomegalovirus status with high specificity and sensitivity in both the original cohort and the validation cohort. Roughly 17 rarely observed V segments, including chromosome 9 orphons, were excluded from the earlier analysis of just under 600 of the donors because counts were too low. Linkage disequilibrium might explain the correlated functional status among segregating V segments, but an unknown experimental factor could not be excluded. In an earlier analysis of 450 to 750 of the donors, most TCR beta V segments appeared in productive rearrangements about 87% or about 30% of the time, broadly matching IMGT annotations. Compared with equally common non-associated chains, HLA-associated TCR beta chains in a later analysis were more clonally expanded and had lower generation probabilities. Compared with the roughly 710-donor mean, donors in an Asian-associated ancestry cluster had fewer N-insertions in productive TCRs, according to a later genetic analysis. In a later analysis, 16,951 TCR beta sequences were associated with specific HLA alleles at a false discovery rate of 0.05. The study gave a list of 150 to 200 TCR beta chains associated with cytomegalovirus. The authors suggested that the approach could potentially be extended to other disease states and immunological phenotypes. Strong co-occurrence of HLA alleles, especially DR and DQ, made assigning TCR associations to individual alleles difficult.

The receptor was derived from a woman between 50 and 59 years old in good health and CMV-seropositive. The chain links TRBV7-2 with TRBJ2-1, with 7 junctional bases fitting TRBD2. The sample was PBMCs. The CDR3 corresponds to CASSPPAGLLYNEQFF. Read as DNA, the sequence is TGTGCCAGCAGCCCCCCAGCGGGACTCCTCTACAATGAGCAGTTCTTC.